A single sample is the source of the 20 T cell receptor beta chains below, sequenced in a study of T cells in Graves' hyperthyroidism and ophthalmopathy. Amplification yielded TCR beta CDR3 regions, with RNA transcripts as the source. Researchers ran a first-round RT-PCR on the TCR CDR3 using the HTBI primer set. TCRdb redid the calling of the multiplex PCR reads with MiXCR, one entry per CDR3 protein. The sample contains 300,000 to 500,000 distinct CDR3 sequences, over 12% of which appear only once. The source material was blood. These receptor sequences come from a man between 50 and 59 years old with Graves' ophthalmopathy.

This clonotype was observed a few times. This chain uses TRBV20-1 with TRBJ2-5, with D hard to call. Trimming left V 5 bases short and J 2 bases short, with 9 bases between. Germline CDR1 and CDR2: DFQATT and SNEGSKA (reference sequence). CDR3 size: 12 residues. The DNA for the CDR3 is TGCAGTGCTTCGTGCGAGCAAGAGACCCAGTACTTC. Encoded protein: CSASCEQETQYF.

Only a few counts were recorded for this clonotype. The chain carries TRBV4-2 and TRBJ2-1, with D tentatively TRBD2 (5 bases). The CDR3 extends over 17 amino acids. Trimming pared 0 bases from V and 0 bases from J, leaving 12 bases between. From germline, CDR1 is LGHNA and CDR2 YNFKEQ. The CDR3: CASSQDVATSSYNEQFF. The CDR3 coding sequence is TGTGCCAGCAGCCAAGATGTAGCGACGAGCTCCTACAATGAGCAGTTCTTC.

The chain is built from TRBV29-1 and TRBJ2-1; 8 positions match TRBD2. The CDR3 is 15 amino acids. V dropped 4 bases and J dropped 7; count of bases not matched to a gene: 12. CDR1 SQVTM and CDR2 ANQGSEA come from the germline V gene. The CDR3 nucleotides are TGCAGCGTTGTTACCCTGCGGGGGGCTAGTAATGAGCAGTTCTTC. Translated, it gives CSVVTLRGASNEQFF.

This clonotype was recorded many times. The chain has TRBV2 and TRBJ2-7, with D possibly TRBD2 on 5 matching bases. The CDR3 spans 13 residues. Germline V gene data show CDR1 as SNHLY and CDR2 as FYNNEI. V lost 5 bases, J lost 0 bases, and 8 bases lay in between. The CDR3 here is CASSTRDSYEQYF. The CDR3 nucleotides read TGTGCCAGCAGTACCCGGGACTCCTACGAGCAGTACTTC.

This clonotype was seen ten or more times. The chain combines TRBV7-9 with TRBJ2-7; TRBD2 matches 7 bases. V lost 6 bases to trimming and J lost 0 bases; unmatched junction nucleotides: 5. The CDR3 extends over 14 amino acids. CDR1 is SEHNR, CDR2 FQNEAQ, per germline (reference sequence). CDR3 residues: CASSPAGRSYEQYF. The DNA of the CDR3 is TGTGCCAGCAGTCCAGCGGGACGCTCCTACGAGCAGTACTTC.

This clonotype showed up many times. V usage is TRBV20-1 and J usage is TRBJ1-4, with 12 bases aligning to TRBD1. Germline V gives CDR1 DFQATT, CDR2 SNEGSKA (reference sequence). The CDR3 has 15 residues. Losses at the gene ends were 5 bases for V and 8 bases for J; bases not matched to a gene: 9. Written as DNA, the CDR3 is TGCAGTGCTGAACCGGGACAGGGGGCGCGAGAAAAACTGTTTTTT. It specifies CSAEPGQGAREKLFF.

The V gene is TRBV4-1, the J gene TRBJ1-6; no reliable D call. From germline, CDR1 is MGHRA and CDR2 YSYEKL. V lost 4 bases and J lost 8, with 6 bases in between. This CDR3 region has 12 residues. CDR3 bases: TGCGCCAGCAGCCTACCATATTCACCCCTCCACTTT. This sequence encodes CASSLPYSPLHF.

This chain joins TRBV20-1 and TRBJ1-1, with 9 bases aligning to TRBD1. Looked up from germline, CDR1 is DFQATT and CDR2 is SNEGSKA (reference sequence). This CDR3 is built from 12 residues. CDR3 nucleotide sequence: TGCAAATTGACAGGGGGGAACACTGAAGCTTTCTTT. As protein: CKLTGGNTEAFF.

This clonotype was seen many times. V usage is TRBV2 and J usage is TRBJ2-5, with 7 nucleotides matching TRBD2. Germline V CDR1 and CDR2: SNHLY, FYNNEI. The V and J ends lost 8 bases and 5 bases, in that order; junction bases with no gene match: 11. The CDR3 is 14 amino acids. This chain's CDR3 is CASGRGMLGETQYF. CDR3 sequence (DNA): TGTGCCAGCGGGAGGGGTATGCTGGGGGAGACCCAGTACTTC.

This clonotype was seen at least ten times. This chain joins TRBV6-1 and TRBJ2-5, with TRBD1 as a possible D gene (5 bases). The germline gives CDR1 MNHNS, CDR2 SASEGT. CDR3 length: 14 residues. Deletions cut 5 bases from V and 2 bases from J, with 12 bases between. This chain's CDR3 is CASSWGQLQETQYF. The CDR3 coding sequence is TGTGCCAGCAGTTGGGGCCAGTTACAAGAGACCCAGTACTTC.

This clonotype was detected only once. This clone may be a read error of a much larger clone one base away. This chain uses TRBV10-3 with TRBJ2-7; D gene unclear. V was clipped by 6 bases and J by 7 bases, with 16 bases between them. Germline V lookup: CDR1 ENHRY, CDR2 SYGVKD. CDR3 size: 13 residues. The CDR3 DNA reads TGTGCCATCAGGCTAGACACCTACAATGAGCAGTACTTC. Its translation: CAIRLDTYNEQYF.

This clonotype was counted ten times or more. V and J are TRBV11-3 and TRBJ2-1; 11 bases fit TRBD2. This CDR3 has 15 amino acids. With 3 bases clipped from V and 15 bases from J, the junction kept 13 bases outside the gene matches. Germline lookup yields CDR1 SGHNT and CDR2 YENEEA. CDR3 coding DNA: TGTGCCAGCAGCTTTATGGTTACTAGCGGGAGTCGCCCGTTCTTC. It translates to CASSFMVTSGSRPFF.

The table lists this clonotype with a few counts. The CDR3 carries no conserved terminal phenylalanine or tryptophan, so it likely arises from a read error. The chain has TRBV5-5 and TRBJ1-1; D gene uncertain. The CDR3 totals 14 residues. Trimming took 1 base from V and 1 from J, leaving 8 bases between them. CDR1 is SGHKS, CDR2 YYEKEE, per germline (reference sequence). CDR3 bases: TGTGCCAGCAGCTTGTTGGGCGGGAACACTGAAGCTTTCCTT. As protein: CASSLLGGNTEAFL.

This clonotype was counted at least ten times. The chain links TRBV18 to TRBJ1-1; D is uncertain. This CDR3 comprises 13 residues. Between the trimmed V and J ends, which lost 1 base and 1 base, there was a span of 4 bases. Germline-derived CDR1 and CDR2 are KGHSH and LQKENI. The CDR3, as DNA: TGTGCCAGCTCACCACAGAAGAACACTGAAGCTTTCTTT. Amino acids: CASSPQKNTEAFF.

This clonotype was seen at least ten times. The rearrangement joins TRBV3-1 to TRBJ2-7, with TRBD2 identical over 9 bases. Germline V CDR1 and CDR2: LGHDT, YNNKEL (reference sequence). The CDR3 has 13 residues. V shed 2 bases, J shed 6 bases, and the junction held 2 bases outside the gene matches. The CDR3 is CASSQIAGAEQYF. The CDR3 DNA reads TGTGCCAGCAGCCAAATAGCGGGAGCCGAGCAGTACTTC.

This clonotype was picked up many times. The rearrangement links TRBV5-8 to TRBJ1-4; TRBD1 matches 7 bases. This CDR3 is 15 amino acids long. Germline assignment: CDR1 SGHTS and CDR2 YDEGEE. V shed 4 bases, J shed 5 bases, and the junction held 8 bases outside the gene matches. The CDR3 DNA follows: TGTGCCAGCAGCCGAGGGACAGCCGCAAATGAAAAACTGTTTTTT. Translation gives CASSRGTAANEKLFF.

This clonotype was seen ten or more times. The CDR3 DNA sequence: TGTGCCAGCAGATCTACAGGGGTCGCCTATGGCTACACCTTC. Translation: CASRSTGVAYGYTF. The J gene is TRBJ1-2, the V gene TRBV27; 7 positions match TRBD1. Germline CDR1 reads MNHEY; CDR2 reads SMNVEV (reference sequence). The CDR3 sequence is 14 residues long. J gave up 4 bases and V 6 bases, and 8 bases lay outside the gene matches.

This clonotype occurred many times. This sequence joins TRBV5-1 and TRBJ2-3, with D unresolved. Germline loops: CDR1 SGHRS, CDR2 YFSETQ. The CDR3 is 12 amino acids. V dropped 4 bases and J dropped 6 bases, with 9 bases sitting between them. This CDR3 reads CASSPTRDTQYF. DNA of the CDR3: TGCGCCAGCAGCCCGACGAGGGATACGCAGTATTTT.

The rearrangement joins TRBV25-1 to TRBJ2-7; 11 bases map to TRBD1. The germline V gene encodes CDR1 MGHDK and CDR2 SYGVNS. This CDR3 has 15 residues. J gave up 4 bases and V 1 base, and 3 bases lay outside the gene matches. The CDR3 DNA sequence: TGTGCCAGCAGTGAATGGGACAGGGGGAGGTACGAGCAGTACTTC. This encodes CASSEWDRGRYEQYF.

V gene TRBV6-1 combines with J gene TRBJ2-1; D possibly corresponds to TRBD1 (6 bases). The V end was cut by 1 base, the J end by 10 bases, with 20 bases between. The CDR3 runs to 16 residues. The V gene's germline CDR1 is MNHNS and CDR2 SASEGT. In nucleotides, the CDR3 is TGTGCCAGCAGTGAAGAGGTTTGGACAGTCGTAGGGGAGCAGTTCTTC. It encodes CASSEEVWTVVGEQFF.